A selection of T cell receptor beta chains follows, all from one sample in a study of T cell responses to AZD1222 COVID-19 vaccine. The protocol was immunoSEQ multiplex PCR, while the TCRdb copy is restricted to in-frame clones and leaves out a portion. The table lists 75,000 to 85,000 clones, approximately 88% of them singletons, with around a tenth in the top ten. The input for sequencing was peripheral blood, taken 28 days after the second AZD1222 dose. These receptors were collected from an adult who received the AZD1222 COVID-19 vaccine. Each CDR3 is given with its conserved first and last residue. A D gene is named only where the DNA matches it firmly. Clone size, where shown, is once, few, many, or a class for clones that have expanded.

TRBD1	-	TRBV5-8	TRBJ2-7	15	CASRRQGAFTYEQYF	TGTGCCAGCAGGAGACAGGGGGCCTTTACCTACGAGCAGTACTTC
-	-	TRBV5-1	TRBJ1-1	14	CASRPEAANTEAFF	TGCGCCAGCAGGCCGGAAGCAGCGAACACTGAAGCTTTCTTT
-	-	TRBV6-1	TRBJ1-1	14	CASSENPARAEAFF	TGTGCCAGCAGTGAAAACCCTGCGAGGGCTGAAGCTTTCTTT
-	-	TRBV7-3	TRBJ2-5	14	CASSPSRDLETQYF	TGTGCCAGCAGCCCGAGCAGGGATTTGGAGACCCAGTACTTC
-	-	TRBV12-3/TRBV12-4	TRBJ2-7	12	CASSLIGDVPFF	TGTGCCAGCAGTTTAATCGGGGACGTCCCTTTCTTC
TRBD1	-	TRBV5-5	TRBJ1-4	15	CASSLTGTGNEKLFF	TGTGCCAGCAGCTTAACCGGGACAGGGAATGAAAAACTGTTTTTT
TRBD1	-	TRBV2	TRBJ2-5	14	CASTSARGQETQYF	TGTGCCAGCACCAGCGCCAGGGGGCAAGAGACCCAGTACTTC
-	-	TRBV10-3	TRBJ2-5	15	CAISQEAGEGKTQYF	TGTGCCATCAGTCAAGAGGCAGGGGAAGGAAAGACCCAGTACTTC
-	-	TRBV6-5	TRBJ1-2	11	CAIIRGGGYTF	TGTGCCATAATAAGGGGCGGAGGCTACACCTTC
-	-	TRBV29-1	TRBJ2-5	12	CSVEGGFATQYF	TGCAGCGTTGAAGGGGGGTTTGCGACCCAGTACTTC
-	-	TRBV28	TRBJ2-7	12	CATYQGGYEQYF	TGTGCCACCTACCAGGGGGGTTACGAGCAGTACTTC
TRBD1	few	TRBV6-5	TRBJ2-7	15	CASSPRQGGFYEQYF	TGTGCCAGCAGTCCCCGACAGGGGGGCTTCTACGAGCAGTACTTC
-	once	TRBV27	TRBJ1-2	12	CASSEPPGGYTF	TGTGCCAGCAGTGAACCTCCTGGTGGCTACACCTTC
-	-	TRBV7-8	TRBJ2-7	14	CASSTRTYYYEQYF	TGTGCCAGCAGCACTAGGACATACTACTACGAGCAGTACTTC
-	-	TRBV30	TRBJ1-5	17	CAWSIILRVTQLQPQHF	TGTGCCTGGAGTATCATCCTTCGGGTCACCCAATTGCAGCCCCAGCATTTT
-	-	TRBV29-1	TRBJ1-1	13	CSEEKRLGAEAFF	TGCAGCGAGGAAAAGCGGCTAGGGGCTGAAGCTTTCTTT
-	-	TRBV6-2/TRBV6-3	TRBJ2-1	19	CASSTTRQGSRPSYNEQFF	TGTGCCAGCAGTACCACACGCCAGGGTTCCCGCCCCTCCTACAATGAGCAGTTCTTC
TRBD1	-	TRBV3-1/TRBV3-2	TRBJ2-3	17	CASSPYSDRGATDTQYF	TGTGCCAGCAGCCCCTATTCGGACAGGGGTGCAACAGATACGCAGTATTTT
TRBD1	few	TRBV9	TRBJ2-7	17	CASSVATVETGGGEQYF	TGTGCCAGCAGCGTAGCTACGGTGGAGACAGGGGGCGGCGAGCAGTACTTC
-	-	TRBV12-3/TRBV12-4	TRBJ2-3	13	CASSLGQTDTQYF	TGTGCCAGCAGTTTAGGCCAGACAGATACGCAGTATTTT
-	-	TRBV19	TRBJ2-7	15	CASSLQGVPNYEQYF	TGTGCCAGTAGTTTACAGGGCGTCCCCAACTACGAGCAGTACTTC
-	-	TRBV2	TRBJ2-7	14	CASSESGTSYEQYF	TGTGCCAGCAGTGAATCGGGCACCTCCTACGAGCAGTACTTC
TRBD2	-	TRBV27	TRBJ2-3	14	CASSLAAGVDTQYF	TGTGCCAGCAGTTTAGCAGCGGGGGTAGATACGCAGTATTTT
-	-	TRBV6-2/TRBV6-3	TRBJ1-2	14	CASSYSGTNYGYTF	TGTGCCAGCAGTTACTCCGGGACTAACTATGGCTACACCTTC
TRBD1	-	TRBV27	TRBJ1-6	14	CASSLSRGRSPLHF	TGTGCCAGCAGTTTATCCAGGGGGCGGTCACCCCTCCACTTT
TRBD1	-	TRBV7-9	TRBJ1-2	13	CASSIGQVYGYTF	TGTGCCAGCAGCATTGGACAGGTCTATGGCTACACCTTC
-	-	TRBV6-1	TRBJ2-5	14	CASSEPGNGVTQYF	TGTGCCAGCAGTGAACCCGGCAATGGTGTGACCCAGTACTTC
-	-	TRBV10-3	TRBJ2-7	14	CAISMPDTSSEQYF	TGTGCCATCAGTATGCCGGACACCTCCTCCGAGCAGTACTTC
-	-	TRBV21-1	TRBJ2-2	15	CASRPRPGQPGELFF	TGTGCCAGCAGACCAAGGCCGGGACAGCCCGGGGAGCTGTTTTTT
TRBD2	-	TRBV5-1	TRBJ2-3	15	CASSLQAGDTDTQYF	TGCGCCAGCAGCTTGCAAGCGGGAGACACAGATACGCAGTATTTT
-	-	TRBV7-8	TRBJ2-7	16	CASSWGEPGDPYEQYF	TGTGCCAGCAGCTGGGGGGAACCAGGGGATCCCTACGAGCAGTACTTC
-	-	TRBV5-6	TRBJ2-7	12	CASSFRSYEQYF	TGTGCCAGCAGCTTCCGCTCCTACGAGCAGTACTTC
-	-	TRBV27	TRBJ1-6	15	CATFSSWAENSPLHF	TGTGCCACCTTCAGCTCGTGGGCGGAAAATTCACCCCTCCACTTT
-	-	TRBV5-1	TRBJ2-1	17	CASSSSPSTPRVDEQFF	TGCGCCAGCAGCTCAAGCCCCTCGACCCCCCGGGTCGATGAGCAGTTCTTC
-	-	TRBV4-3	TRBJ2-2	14	CASSQEGGTGELFF	TGCGCCAGCAGCCAAGAAGGGGGAACCGGGGAGCTGTTTTTT
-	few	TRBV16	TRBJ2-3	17	CASSQSEGGRSTDTQYF	TGTGCCAGCAGCCAATCGGAAGGGGGTAGGAGCACAGATACGCAGTATTTT
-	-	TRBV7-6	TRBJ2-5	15	CASRAANNRKETQYF	TGTGCCAGCAGGGCGGCAAACAACAGAAAAGAGACCCAGTACTTC
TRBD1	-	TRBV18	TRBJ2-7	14	CASSPSGQNYEQYF	TGTGCCAGCTCACCATCGGGACAGAATTACGAGCAGTACTTC
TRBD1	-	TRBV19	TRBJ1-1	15	CASGDRWSVGAEAFF	TGTGCCAGTGGGGACAGGTGGAGTGTCGGGGCTGAAGCTTTCTTT
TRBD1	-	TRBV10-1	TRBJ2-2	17	CANRGDRGAPGTGELFF	TGCGCCAACCGAGGGGACAGGGGGGCGCCGGGCACCGGGGAGCTGTTTTTT
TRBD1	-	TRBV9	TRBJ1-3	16	CASSITPTGAGNTIYF	TGTGCCAGCAGCATAACCCCCACAGGGGCCGGAAACACCATATATTTT
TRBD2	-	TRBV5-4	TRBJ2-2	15	CASSYLAGGPGELFF	TGTGCCAGCAGCTACTTAGCGGGGGGGCCCGGGGAGCTGTTTTTT
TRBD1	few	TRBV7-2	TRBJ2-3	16	CASSFTGGAGTDTQYF	TGTGCCAGCAGCTTCACAGGGGGCGCGGGCACAGATACGCAGTATTTT
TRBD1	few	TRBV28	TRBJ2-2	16	CASRVRQGRLTGELFF	TGTGCCAGCAGGGTTAGACAGGGGCGCCTGACCGGGGAGCTGTTTTTT
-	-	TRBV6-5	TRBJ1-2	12	CASSYPGLSYTF	TGTGCCAGCAGTTACCCAGGGTTGAGCTACACCTTC
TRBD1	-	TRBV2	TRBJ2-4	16	CASSEPWTGRLNIQYF	TGTGCCAGCAGTGAACCGTGGACAGGGCGGCTAAACATTCAGTACTTC
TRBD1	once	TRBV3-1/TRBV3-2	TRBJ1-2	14	CASSQDHRGLGYTF	TGTGCCAGCAGCCAAGATCACAGGGGGCTTGGCTACACCTTC
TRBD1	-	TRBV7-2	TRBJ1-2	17	CASSPRTGAGANYGYTF	TGTGCCAGCAGCCCCCGGACAGGGGCTGGCGCTAACTATGGCTACACCTTC
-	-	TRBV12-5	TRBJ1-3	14	CASGRQSSGNTIYF	TGTGCTAGTGGTAGACAGAGCTCTGGAAACACCATATATTTT
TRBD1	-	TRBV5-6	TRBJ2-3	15	CASVTGLTNTDTQYF	TGTGCCAGCGTGACAGGGCTAACGAACACAGATACGCAGTATTTT
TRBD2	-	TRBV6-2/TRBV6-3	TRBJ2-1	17	CASSYSPSGGIYNEQFF	TGTGCCAGCAGTTATTCCCCTAGCGGGGGCATCTACAATGAGCAGTTCTTC
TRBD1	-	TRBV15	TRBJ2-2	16	CATSSEQGLQGGELFF	TGTGCCACCAGCAGTGAACAGGGGCTCCAAGGCGGGGAGCTGTTTTTT